A single sample is the source of the 15 T cell receptor beta chains below, sequenced in a study of T cell changes during pregnancy in multiple sclerosis. Clones were read by immunoSEQ multiplex PCR, and TCRdb kept only the in-frame ones, dropping some. The sample consists of about 73,000 clones, 80% to 95% of them appearing once. The material sequenced was peripheral blood, taken in the third trimester of pregnancy. Receptors were obtained from a female donor in good health, enrolled as a control in a pregnancy study.

The CDR3 DNA sequence: TGTGCCAGCAGCTCAGGACAGGGAGGGTATACGCAGTATTTT. This encodes CASSSGQGGYTQYF. The rearrangement links TRBV7-2 to TRBJ2-3; tentatively, D is TRBD1 (8 bases). Trimming took 4 bases from V and 7 from J, leaving 15 bases between them. Per the germline V gene, CDR1 is SGHTA and CDR2 is FQGNSA. This CDR3 has 14 residues.

This clone was seen a single time. The rearrangement uses TRBV5-4 and TRBJ2-2, with TRBD2 identical over 8 bases. The ends lost 2 bases at V and 3 bases at J; junction bases unmatched: 3. This CDR3 is 15 amino acids long. Per the germline V gene, CDR1 is SGHNT and CDR2 is YYREEE (reference sequence). This CDR3 reads CASSFRGGYTGELFF. The CDR3 DNA reads as TGTGCCAGCAGCTTCCGGGGGGGCTACACCGGGGAGCTGTTTTTT. Variable domain in full (rest from reference TRBV5-4 and TRBJ2-2): ETGVTQSPTHLIKTRGQQVTLRCSSQSGHNTVSWYQQALGQGPQFIFQYYREEENGRGNFPPRFSGLQFPNYSSELNVNALELDDSALYLCASSFRGGYTGELFFGEGSRLTVL.

The genes are TRBV29-1 and TRBJ1-2, with D maybe TRBD1 (6 bases). This CDR3 has 15 residues. Looked up from germline, CDR1 is SQVTM and CDR2 is ANQGSEA. V lost 2 bases and J 0 bases, leaving 13 bases between the germline ends. The chain's CDR3 is CSVESQGIPNYGYTF. CDR3 nucleotides: TGCAGCGTTGAAAGTCAGGGGATTCCTAACTATGGCTACACCTTC.

The chain recombines TRBV6-4 with TRBJ2-3; D possibly corresponds to TRBD1 (5 bases). Trimming shortened V by 2 bases and J by 1 base, and 10 bases separated the two germline ends. CDR1 is MRHNA and CDR2 is SNTAGT in the germline V gene. The CDR3 covers 15 residues. CDR3 sequence reads: CASSDQGLGTDTQYF. The CDR3 DNA is TGTGCCAGCAGTGACCAGGGATTAGGCACAGATACGCAGTATTTT.

The chain is built from TRBV7-3 and TRBJ2-7, with 12 bases matching TRBD1. The trim removed 4 bases at V and 5 bases at J, leaving 18 bases unmatched. This CDR3 region has 19 residues. The germline gives CDR1 SGHTA, CDR2 FQGTGA. The CDR3 sequence: CASSSPVGRSGTGGDEQYF. As DNA, the CDR3 is TGTGCCAGCAGCTCGCCTGTTGGGAGGTCCGGGACAGGGGGCGACGAGCAGTACTTC.

This clone was seen once. The chain links TRBV5-1 to TRBJ2-3, with 12 bases identical to TRBD2. The CDR3 is made up of 19 amino acids. Trimming at V came to 2 bases and at J to 1 base, leaving 11 bases not matched to a gene. Germline V CDR1 and CDR2: SGHRS, YFSETQ. CDR3: CASSFLLAGGQRGTDTQYF. The CDR3 DNA reads TGCGCCAGCAGCTTCTTACTAGCGGGGGGTCAGAGGGGCACAGATACGCAGTATTTT.

The rearrangement uses TRBV7-2 and TRBJ1-2; 7 nucleotides agree with TRBD1. The CDR3 is made up of 16 amino acids. Germline V gene lookup returns CDR1 SGHTA and CDR2 FQGNSA. Losses at the gene ends were 4 bases for V and 5 bases for J; bases not matched to a gene: 13. The CDR3 protein is CASSSTRGEQGYGYTF. In nucleotides, the CDR3 is TGTGCCAGCAGCTCCACTAGGGGGGAACAGGGGTATGGCTACACCTTC.

This sequence joins TRBV7-5 and TRBJ2-7; whether TRBD2, the table's D call, matches the DNA was not checked. TRBV7-5 is labeled a pseudogene. The CDR3 has 15 residues. CDR3 sequence (DNA): TGTGTCAGAAGCTTAACTCCTTGGCGGAGCTACGAGCAGTACTTC. This gives the protein CVRSLTPWRSYEQYF.

The chain combines TRBV18 with TRBJ1-2; 9 nucleotides agree with TRBD1. The length of the CDR3 is 15 residues. Looked up from germline, CDR1 is KGHSH and CDR2 is LQKENI. V shed 6 bases and J 0 bases; nucleotides not matched to a gene: 5. CDR3 sequence reads: CASSPGTGTNYGYTF. The CDR3 bases are TGTGCCAGCTCTCCCGGGACAGGGACTAACTATGGCTACACCTTC.

This rearrangement joins TRBV30 to TRBJ1-2; D uncertain. The CDR3 runs 11 residues. Germline V gives CDR1 GTSNPN, CDR2 SVGIG (reference sequence). Trimming took off 5 bases at V and 5 bases at J, with 9 bases between the two ends. For the CDR3, the DNA is TGTGCCTGGGGGAGGAGGTATGGCTACACCTTC. Its protein product is CAWGRRYGYTF.

The chain combines TRBV9 with TRBJ2-7, with TRBD1 identical over 11 bases. The CDR3 sequence is 14 residues long. After removal of 2 bases from V and 6 bases from J, the junction contained 4 bases not matched to a gene. Germline assignment: CDR1 SGDLS and CDR2 YYNGEE. In DNA, the CDR3 is TGTGCCAGCAGCGTGGGACAGGGGGTAGGCGAGCAGTACTTC. Its translation: CASSVGQGVGEQYF.

CDR3 in DNA: TGTGCCAGCAGCTTCCAGGATGGCTACACCTTC. It encodes CASSFQDGYTF. The rearrangement joins TRBV7-2 to TRBJ1-2; no clear D gene. The CDR3 totals 11 residues. Germline values: CDR1 SGHTA, CDR2 FQGNSA. Trimming removed 3 bases at V and 6 bases at J, with 5 bases between. The full variable domain, in which reference TRBV7-2 and TRBJ1-2 provide the parts outside the CDR3, is GAGVSQSPSNKVTEKGKDVELRCDPISGHTALYWYRQSLGQGLEFLIYFQGNSAPDKSGLPSDRFSAERTGGSVSTLTIQRTQQEDSAVYLCASSFQDGYTFGSGTRLTVV.

This clone was counted a few times. V is TRBV9 and J is TRBJ1-1, with 10 nucleotides matching TRBD1. The CDR3 sequence is 17 residues long. Germline CDR1 reads SGDLS; CDR2 reads YYNGEE. The ends lost 4 bases at V and 1 base at J; junction bases unmatched: 10. CDR3 in amino acids: CASSPSGDRGRNTEAFF. DNA of the CDR3: TGTGCCAGCAGCCCATCCGGGGACAGGGGACGGAACACTGAAGCTTTCTTT.

This clone was seen a single time. The chain combines TRBV6-4 with TRBJ2-4; D is perhaps TRBD2 (6 bases). The CDR3 consists of 18 residues. Germline loops: CDR1 MRHNA, CDR2 SNTAGT. V was trimmed by 0 bases and J by 2 bases, leaving 17 bases between them. In DNA, the CDR3 is TGTGCCAGCAGTGACTCGGCGGTACTCGGGGGACCCAAAAACATTCAGTACTTC. As protein: CASSDSAVLGGPKNIQYF.

The rearrangement joins TRBV11-2 to TRBJ2-7; possibly TRBD2 for D (5 bases). V was cut by 2 bases and J by 6 bases, with 5 bases left in between. The CDR3 length is 11 residues. CDR1 and CDR2 from the germline V gene are SGHAT and FQNNGV. The CDR3 region is CASSLLAEQYF. The CDR3, as DNA: TGTGCCAGCAGCTTACTAGCCGAGCAGTACTTC.